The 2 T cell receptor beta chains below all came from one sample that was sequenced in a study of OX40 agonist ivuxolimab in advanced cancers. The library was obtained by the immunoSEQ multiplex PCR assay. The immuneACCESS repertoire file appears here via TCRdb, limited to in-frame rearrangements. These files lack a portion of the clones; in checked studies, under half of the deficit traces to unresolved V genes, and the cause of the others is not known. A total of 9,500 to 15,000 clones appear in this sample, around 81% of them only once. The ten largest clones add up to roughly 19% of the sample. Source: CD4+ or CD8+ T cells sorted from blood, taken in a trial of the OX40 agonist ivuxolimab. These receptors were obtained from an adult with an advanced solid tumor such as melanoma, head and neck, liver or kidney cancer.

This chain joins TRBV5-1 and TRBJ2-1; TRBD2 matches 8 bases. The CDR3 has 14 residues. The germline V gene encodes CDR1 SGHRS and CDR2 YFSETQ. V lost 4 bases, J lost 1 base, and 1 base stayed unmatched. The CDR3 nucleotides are TGCGCCAGCAGCCGGGAGGGGTCCTACAATGAGCAGTTCTTC. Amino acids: CASSREGSYNEQFF.

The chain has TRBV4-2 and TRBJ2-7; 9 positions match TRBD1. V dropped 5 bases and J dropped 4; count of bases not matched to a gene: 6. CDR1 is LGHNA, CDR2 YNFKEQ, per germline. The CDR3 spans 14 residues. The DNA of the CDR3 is TGTGCCAGCAGCTTGACACAGGGGGCTTACGAGCAGTACTTC. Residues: CASSLTQGAYEQYF.